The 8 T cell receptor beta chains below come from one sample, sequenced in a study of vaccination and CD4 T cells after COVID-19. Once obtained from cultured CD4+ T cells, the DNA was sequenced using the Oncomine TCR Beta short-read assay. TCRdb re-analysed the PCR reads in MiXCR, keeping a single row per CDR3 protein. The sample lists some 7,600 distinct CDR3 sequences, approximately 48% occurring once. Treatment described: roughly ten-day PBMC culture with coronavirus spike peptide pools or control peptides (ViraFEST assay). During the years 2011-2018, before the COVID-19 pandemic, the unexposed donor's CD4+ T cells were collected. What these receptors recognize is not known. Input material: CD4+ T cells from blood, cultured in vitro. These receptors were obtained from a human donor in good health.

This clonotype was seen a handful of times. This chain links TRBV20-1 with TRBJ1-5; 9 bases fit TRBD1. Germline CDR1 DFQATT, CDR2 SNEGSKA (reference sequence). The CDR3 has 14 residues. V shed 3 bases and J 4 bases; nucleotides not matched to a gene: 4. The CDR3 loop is CSASFGTGNQPQHF. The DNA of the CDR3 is TGCAGTGCTAGTTTCGGGACAGGGAATCAGCCCCAGCATTTT.

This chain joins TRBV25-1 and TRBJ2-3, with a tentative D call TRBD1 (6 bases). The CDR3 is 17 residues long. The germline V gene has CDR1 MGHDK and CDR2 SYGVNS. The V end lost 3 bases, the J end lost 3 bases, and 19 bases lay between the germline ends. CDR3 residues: CASSETRTGFGTDTQYF. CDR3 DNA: TGTGCCAGCAGTGAGACCAGAACAGGGTTTGGAACAGATACGCAGTATTTT.

The CDR3 here is CASSQVAGTVYEQYF. The CDR3 DNA is TGCGCCAGCAGCCAAGTAGCGGGAACGGTCTACGAGCAGTACTTC. The chain has TRBV4-1 and TRBJ2-7; TRBD2 matches 8 bases. CDR1 and CDR2 (germline): MGHRA, YSYEKL. The CDR3 is 15 residues long. The trim removed 1 base at V and 3 bases at J, leaving 5 bases unmatched.

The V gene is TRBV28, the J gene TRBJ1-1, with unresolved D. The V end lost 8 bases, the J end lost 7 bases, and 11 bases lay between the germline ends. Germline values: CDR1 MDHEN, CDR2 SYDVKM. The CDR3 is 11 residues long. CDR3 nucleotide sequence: TGTGCCAGCCGCACGATAATTGAAGCTTTCTTT. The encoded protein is CASRTIIEAFF.

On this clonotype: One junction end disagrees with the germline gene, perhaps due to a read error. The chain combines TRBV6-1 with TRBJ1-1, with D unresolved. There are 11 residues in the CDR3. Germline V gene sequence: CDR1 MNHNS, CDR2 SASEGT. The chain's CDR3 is CASKFSAAATF. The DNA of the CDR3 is TGTGCCAGTAAGTTTTCGGCAGCCGCTACGTTT.

This chain's CDR3 is CASSPLAGTGQETQYF. The CDR3 DNA is TGTGCCAGCTCACCACTGGCCGGGACAGGGCAAGAGACCCAGTACTTC. The V gene is TRBV18, the J gene TRBJ2-5; the match to TRBD1 covers 9 bases. This CDR3 is 16 amino acids long. V shed 1 base and J 2 bases; nucleotides not matched to a gene: 5. CDR1 is KGHSH and CDR2 is LQKENI in the germline V gene. Complete variable domain (other parts from reference TRBV18 and TRBJ2-5): NAGVMQNPRHLVRRRGQEARLRCSPMKGHSHVYWYRQLPEEGLKFMVYLQKENIIDESGMPKERFSAEFPKEGPSILRIQQVVRGDSAAYFCASSPLAGTGQETQYFGPGTRLLVL.

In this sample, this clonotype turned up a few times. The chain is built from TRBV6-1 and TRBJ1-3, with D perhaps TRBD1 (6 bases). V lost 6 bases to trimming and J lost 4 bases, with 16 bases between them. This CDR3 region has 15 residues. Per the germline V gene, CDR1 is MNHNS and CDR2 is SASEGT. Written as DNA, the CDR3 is TGTGCCAGCAGACCCAGGGGATCGCCCGGAAACACCATATATTTT. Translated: CASRPRGSPGNTIYF.

For the CDR3, the DNA is TGTGCCAGTCGGAGGGACAGGAGCTCCTACGAGCAGTACTTC. This gives the protein CASRRDRSSYEQYF. The rearrangement links TRBV6-1 to TRBJ2-7, with 8 bases lining up with TRBD1. The CDR3 has 14 residues. The germline V gene encodes CDR1 MNHNS and CDR2 SASEGT. V lost 9 bases and J lost 0; bases outside the gene matches: 7.